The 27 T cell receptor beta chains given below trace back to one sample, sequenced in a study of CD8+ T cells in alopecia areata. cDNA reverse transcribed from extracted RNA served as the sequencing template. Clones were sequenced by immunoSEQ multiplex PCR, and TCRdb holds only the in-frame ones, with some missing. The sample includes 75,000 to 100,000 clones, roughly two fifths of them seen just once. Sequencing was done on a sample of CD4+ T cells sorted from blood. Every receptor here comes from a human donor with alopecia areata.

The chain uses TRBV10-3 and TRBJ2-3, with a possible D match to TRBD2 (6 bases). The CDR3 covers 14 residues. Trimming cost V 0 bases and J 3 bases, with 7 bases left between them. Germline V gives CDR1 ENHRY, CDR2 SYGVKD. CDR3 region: CAISESGGTDTQYF. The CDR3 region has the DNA TGTGCCATCAGTGAGTCGGGGGGTACAGATACGCAGTATTTT.

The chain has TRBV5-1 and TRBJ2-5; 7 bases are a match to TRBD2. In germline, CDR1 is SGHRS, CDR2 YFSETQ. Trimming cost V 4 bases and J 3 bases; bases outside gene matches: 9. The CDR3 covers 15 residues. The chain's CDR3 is CASSTGLERKETQYF. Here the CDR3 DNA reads TGCGCCAGCAGCACCGGACTAGAAAGGAAAGAGACCCAGTACTTC.

The chain's CDR3 is CASSPAPGTGTFGYTF. CDR3 bases: TGCGCCAGCAGCCCAGCACCAGGGACAGGGACTTTCGGCTACACCTTC. The V and J genes are TRBV4-3 and TRBJ1-2; TRBD1 matches at 9 bases. Trimming removed 4 bases from V and 8 bases from J; junction bases left unmatched: 14. The CDR3 runs to 16 residues. In germline, CDR1 is LGHNA, CDR2 YSLEER.

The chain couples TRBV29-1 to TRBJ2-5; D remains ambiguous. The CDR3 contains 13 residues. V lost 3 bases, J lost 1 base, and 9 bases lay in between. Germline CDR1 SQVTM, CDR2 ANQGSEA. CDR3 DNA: TGCAGCGTTGATAGGTTGGGCCAAGAGACCCAGTACTTC. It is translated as CSVDRLGQETQYF. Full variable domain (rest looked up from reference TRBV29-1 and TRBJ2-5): SAVISQKPSRDICQRGTSLTIQCQVDSQVTMMFWYRQQPGQSLTLIATANQGSEATYESGFVIDKFPISRPNLTFSTLTVSNMSPEDSSIYLCSVDRLGQETQYFGPGTRLLVL.

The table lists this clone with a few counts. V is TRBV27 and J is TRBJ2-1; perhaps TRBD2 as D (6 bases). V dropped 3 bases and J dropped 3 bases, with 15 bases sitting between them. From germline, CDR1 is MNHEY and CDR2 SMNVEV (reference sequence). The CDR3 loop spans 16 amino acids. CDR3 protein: CASSLVGGDLYNEQFF. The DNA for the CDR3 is TGTGCCAGCAGTTTGGTCGGCGGGGATCTCTACAATGAGCAGTTCTTC.

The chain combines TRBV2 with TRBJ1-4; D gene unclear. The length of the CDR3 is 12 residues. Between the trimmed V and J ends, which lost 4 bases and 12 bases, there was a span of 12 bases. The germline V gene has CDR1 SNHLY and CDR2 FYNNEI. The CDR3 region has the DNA TGTGCCAGCAGTGTGAAGGTGCCTGAACTGTTTTTT. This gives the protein CASSVKVPELFF.

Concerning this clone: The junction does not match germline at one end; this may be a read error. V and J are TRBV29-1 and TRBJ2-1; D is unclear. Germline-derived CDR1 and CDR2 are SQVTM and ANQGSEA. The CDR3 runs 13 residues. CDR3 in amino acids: CSVQESSYNEQFF. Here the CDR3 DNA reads TGCAGCGTTCAAGAAAGCTCCTACAATGAGCAGTTCTTC.

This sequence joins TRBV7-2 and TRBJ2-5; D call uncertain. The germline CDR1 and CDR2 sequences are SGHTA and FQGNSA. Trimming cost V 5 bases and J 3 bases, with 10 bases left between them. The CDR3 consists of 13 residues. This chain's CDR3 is CASSRPWEETQYF. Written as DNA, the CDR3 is TGTGCCAGCAGCCGGCCCTGGGAAGAGACCCAGTACTTC.

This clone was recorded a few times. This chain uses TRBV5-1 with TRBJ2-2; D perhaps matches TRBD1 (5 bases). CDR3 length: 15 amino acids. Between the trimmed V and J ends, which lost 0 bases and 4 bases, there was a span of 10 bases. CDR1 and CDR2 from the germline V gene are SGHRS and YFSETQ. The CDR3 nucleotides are TGCGCCAGCAGCTTGGATGGGGCCGGCACCGGGGAGCTGTTTTTT. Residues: CASSLDGAGTGELFF.

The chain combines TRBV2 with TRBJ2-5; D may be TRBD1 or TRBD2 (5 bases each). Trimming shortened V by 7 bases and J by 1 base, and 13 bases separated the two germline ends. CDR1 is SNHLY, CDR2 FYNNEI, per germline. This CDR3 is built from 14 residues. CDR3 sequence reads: CASTPGQRQETQYF. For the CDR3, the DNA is TGTGCCAGCACTCCGGGGCAGCGCCAAGAGACCCAGTACTTC.

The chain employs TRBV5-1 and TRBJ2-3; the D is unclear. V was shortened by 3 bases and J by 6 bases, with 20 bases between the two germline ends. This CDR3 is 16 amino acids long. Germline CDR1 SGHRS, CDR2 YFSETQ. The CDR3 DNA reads TGCGCCAGCAGCTCGGATGTAGGGCAAGGCATCGATACGCAGTATTTT. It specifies CASSSDVGQGIDTQYF.

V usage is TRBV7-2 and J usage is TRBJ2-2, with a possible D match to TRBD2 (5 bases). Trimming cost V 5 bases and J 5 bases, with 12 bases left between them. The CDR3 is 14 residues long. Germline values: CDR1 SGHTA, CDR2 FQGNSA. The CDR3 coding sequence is TGTGCCAGCAGCCCCTACCGGGGAACCGGGGAGCTGTTTTTT. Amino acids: CASSPYRGTGELFF.

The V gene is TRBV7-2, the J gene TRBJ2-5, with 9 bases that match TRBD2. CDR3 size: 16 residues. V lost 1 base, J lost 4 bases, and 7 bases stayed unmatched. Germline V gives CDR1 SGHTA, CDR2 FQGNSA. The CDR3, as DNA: TGTGCCAGCAGCTTAGGTCCTAGCGGGGTGGGAGAGACCCAGTACTTC. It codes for CASSLGPSGVGETQYF.

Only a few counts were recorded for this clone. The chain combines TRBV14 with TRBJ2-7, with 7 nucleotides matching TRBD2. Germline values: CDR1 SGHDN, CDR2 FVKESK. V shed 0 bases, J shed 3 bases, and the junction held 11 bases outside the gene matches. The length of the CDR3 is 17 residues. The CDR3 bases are TGTGCCAGCAGCCAAGATCTTCCGGGACTATCGAACTACGAGCAGTACTTC. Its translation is CASSQDLPGLSNYEQYF.

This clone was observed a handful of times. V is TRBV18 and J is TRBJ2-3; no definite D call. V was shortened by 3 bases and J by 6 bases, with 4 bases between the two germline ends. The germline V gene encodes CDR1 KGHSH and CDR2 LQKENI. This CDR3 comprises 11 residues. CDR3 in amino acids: CASSPWDTQYF. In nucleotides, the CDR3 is TGTGCCAGCTCACCGTGGGATACGCAGTATTTT.

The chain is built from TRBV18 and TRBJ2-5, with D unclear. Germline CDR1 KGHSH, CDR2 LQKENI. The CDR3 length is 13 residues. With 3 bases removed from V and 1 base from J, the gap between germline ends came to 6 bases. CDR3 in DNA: TGTGCCAGCTCACCCGACCGCCAAGAGACCCAGTACTTC. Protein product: CASSPDRQETQYF.

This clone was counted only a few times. CDR3 amino acids: CSHRIGGMNTEAFF. The CDR3 nucleotides read TGCAGCCACCGCATTGGGGGGATGAACACTGAAGCTTTCTTT. The chain employs TRBV29-1 and TRBJ1-1; D is possibly TRBD1 (5 bases). The CDR3 length is 14 residues. Trimming cost V 8 bases and J 0 bases, with 16 bases left between them. CDR1 and CDR2 (germline): SQVTM, ANQGSEA.

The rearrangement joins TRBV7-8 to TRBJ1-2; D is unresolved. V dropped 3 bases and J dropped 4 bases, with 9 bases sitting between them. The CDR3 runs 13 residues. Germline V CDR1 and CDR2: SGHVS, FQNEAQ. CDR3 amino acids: CASSLRVSYGYTF. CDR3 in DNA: TGTGCCAGCAGCTTGAGGGTGAGCTATGGCTACACCTTC.

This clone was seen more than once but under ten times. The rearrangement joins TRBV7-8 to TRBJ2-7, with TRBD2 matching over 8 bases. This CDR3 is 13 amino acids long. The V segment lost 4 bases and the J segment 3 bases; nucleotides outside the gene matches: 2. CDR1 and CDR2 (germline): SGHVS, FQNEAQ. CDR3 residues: CASSYSGSYEQYF. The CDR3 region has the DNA TGTGCCAGCAGCTACAGCGGGAGCTACGAGCAGTACTTC. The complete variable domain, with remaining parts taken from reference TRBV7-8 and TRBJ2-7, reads GAGVSQSPRYKVAKRGQDVALRCDPISGHVSLFWYQQALGQGPEFLTYFQNEAQLDKSGLPSDRFFAERPEGSVSTLKIQRTQQEDSAVYLCASSYSGSYEQYFGPGTRLTVT.

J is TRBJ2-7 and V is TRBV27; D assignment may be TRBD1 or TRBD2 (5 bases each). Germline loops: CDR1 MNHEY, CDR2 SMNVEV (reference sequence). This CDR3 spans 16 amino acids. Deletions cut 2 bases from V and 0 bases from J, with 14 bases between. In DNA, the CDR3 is TGTGCCAGCAGTTTAGGTCCAGGGACGGACTCCTACGAGCAGTACTTC. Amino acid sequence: CASSLGPGTDSYEQYF.

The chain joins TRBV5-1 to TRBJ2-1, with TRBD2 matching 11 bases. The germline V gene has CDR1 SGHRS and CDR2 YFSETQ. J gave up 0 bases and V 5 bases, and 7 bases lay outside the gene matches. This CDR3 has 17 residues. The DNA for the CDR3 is TGCGCCAGCAGGGCGACTAGCGGGACCAGCTCCTACAATGAGCAGTTCTTC. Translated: CASRATSGTSSYNEQFF.

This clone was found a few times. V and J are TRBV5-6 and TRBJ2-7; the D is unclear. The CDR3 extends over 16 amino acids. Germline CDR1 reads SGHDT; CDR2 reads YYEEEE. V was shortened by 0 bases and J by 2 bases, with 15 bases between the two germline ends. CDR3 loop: CASSLGSAGLAYEQYF. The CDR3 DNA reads TGTGCCAGCAGCTTGGGATCCGCTGGTTTGGCCTACGAGCAGTACTTC. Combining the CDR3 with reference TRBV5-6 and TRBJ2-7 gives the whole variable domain DAGVTQSPTHLIKTRGQQVTLRCSPKSGHDTVSWYQQALGQGPQFIFQYYEEEERQRGNFPDRFSGHQFPNYSSELNVNALLLGDSALYLCASSLGSAGLAYEQYFGPGTRLTVT.

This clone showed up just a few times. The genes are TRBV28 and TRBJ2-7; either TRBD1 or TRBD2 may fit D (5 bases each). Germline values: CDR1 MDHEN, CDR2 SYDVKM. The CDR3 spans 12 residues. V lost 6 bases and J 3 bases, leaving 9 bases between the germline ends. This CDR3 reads CASRRGRYEQYF. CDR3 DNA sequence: TGTGCCAGCAGAAGGGGACGCTACGAGCAGTACTTC.

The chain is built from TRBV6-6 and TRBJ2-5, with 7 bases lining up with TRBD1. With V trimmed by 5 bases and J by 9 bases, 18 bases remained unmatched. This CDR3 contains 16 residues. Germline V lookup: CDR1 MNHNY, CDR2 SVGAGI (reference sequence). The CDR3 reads CASSQERSTGAGAQYF. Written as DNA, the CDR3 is TGTGCCAGCAGTCAAGAACGATCTACAGGGGCTGGGGCCCAGTACTTC.

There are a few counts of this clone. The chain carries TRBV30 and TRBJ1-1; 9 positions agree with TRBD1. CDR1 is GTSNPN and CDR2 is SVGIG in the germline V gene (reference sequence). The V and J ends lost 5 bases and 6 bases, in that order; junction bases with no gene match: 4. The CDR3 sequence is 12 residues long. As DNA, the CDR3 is TGTGCCTGGTCGGACAGGGGCCCTGAAGCTTTCTTT. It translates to CAWSDRGPEAFF.

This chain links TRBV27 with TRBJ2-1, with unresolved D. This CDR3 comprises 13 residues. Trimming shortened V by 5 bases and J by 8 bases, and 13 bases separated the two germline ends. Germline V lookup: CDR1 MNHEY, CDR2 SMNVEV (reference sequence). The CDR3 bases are TGTGCCAGCAGTACGATCAGGAGAGATGAGCAGTTCTTC. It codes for CASSTIRRDEQFF.

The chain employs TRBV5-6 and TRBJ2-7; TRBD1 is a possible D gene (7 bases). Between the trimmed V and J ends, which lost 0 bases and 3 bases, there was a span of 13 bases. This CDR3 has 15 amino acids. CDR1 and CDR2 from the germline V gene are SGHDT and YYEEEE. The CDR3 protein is CASSLARGDSYEQYF. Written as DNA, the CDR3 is TGTGCCAGCAGCTTGGCCAGGGGGGACAGCTACGAGCAGTACTTC.